The 9 T cell receptor beta chains below come from one sample, sequenced in a study of shared clonotypes between healthy human individuals. Profiling relied on immunoSEQ multiplex PCR, and the TCRdb table lists in-frame clones only, not all of them. The sample shows millions of clones, roughly 93% of them seen only once. Input material: naive CD4+ T cells from PBMCs. Sample subset: CD45RA+ positively selected. Every receptor here comes from a man aged 18 to 35 in good health. Some clones in this sample may be carry-over from other donors' samples.

This clone was seen once. This chain links TRBV6-4 with TRBJ1-1; no reliable D call. Germline V gives CDR1 MRHNA, CDR2 SNTAGT. The CDR3 is 16 residues long. The V end lost 4 bases, the J end lost 3 bases, and 18 bases lay between the germline ends. The chain's CDR3 is CASSGPGEGRDTEAFF. The CDR3 DNA is TGTGCCAGCAGTGGTCCCGGGGAAGGGCGGGACACTGAAGCTTTCTTT.

About this clone itself: Germline and junction disagree at one end, which may indicate a read error. Other nucleotide sequences from this sample produce the same CDR3. V is TRBV7-3 and J is TRBJ1-1; D not certain. The germline CDR1 and CDR2 sequences are SGHTA and FQGTGA. The CDR3 loop spans 13 amino acids. The CDR3 here is CASSLTPNTEAFF. CDR3 DNA sequence: TGTGCCAGCAGCCTAACACCGAACACTGAAGCTTTCTTT.

The chain uses TRBV7-9 and TRBJ2-3; 7 bases line up with TRBD1. V shed 4 bases and J 1 base; nucleotides not matched to a gene: 8. This CDR3 has 16 amino acids. In germline, CDR1 is SEHNR, CDR2 FQNEAQ (reference sequence). The CDR3 reads CASSWRQGWGTDTQYF. Here the CDR3 DNA reads TGTGCCAGCAGCTGGCGACAGGGTTGGGGCACAGATACGCAGTATTTT.

The J gene is TRBJ1-2, the V gene TRBV10-3; 9 bases agree with TRBD1. J gave up 0 bases and V 5 bases, and 10 bases lay outside the gene matches. The CDR3 is 17 amino acids. From germline, CDR1 is ENHRY and CDR2 SYGVKD. Written as DNA, the CDR3 is TGTGCCATCAGTACAGGGACAGGGTTGTCGGCTAACTATGGCTACACCTTC. Translated: CAISTGTGLSANYGYTF.

This rearrangement joins TRBV27 to TRBJ2-7; possibly TRBD1 or TRBD2 for D (5 bases each). Germline CDR1 MNHEY, CDR2 SMNVEV (reference sequence). The CDR3 sequence is 16 residues long. V was pared by 0 bases and J by 4 bases, with 16 bases between. The CDR3 loop reads CASSLSRAGGIYEQYF. The DNA of the CDR3 is TGTGCCAGCAGTTTATCCAGGGCTGGGGGTATATACGAGCAGTACTTC.

The CDR3 coding sequence is TGCAGCTCCCAAGGACAGAGATTGGGTGAAGCTTTCTTT. This encodes CSSQGQRLGEAFF. The chain is built from TRBV29-1 and TRBJ1-1; D may be TRBD1 (6 bases). Trimming stripped 8 bases from V and 7 bases from J, with 20 bases between. The CDR3 runs 13 residues. Germline loops: CDR1 SQVTM, CDR2 ANQGSEA.

The chain employs TRBV6-5 and TRBJ2-2; a weak D match, TRBD1 (5 bases). The germline V gene encodes CDR1 MNHEY and CDR2 SVGAGI. The CDR3 is 16 residues long. The V end lost 8 bases, the J end lost 3 bases, and 19 bases lay between the germline ends. The CDR3 nucleotides read TGTGCCAGCCGTCACTGGAAGGGGCTAGACACCGGGGAGCTGTTTTTT. This encodes CASRHWKGLDTGELFF.

This chain links TRBV29-1 with TRBJ1-1, with D possibly TRBD1 on 6 matching bases. CDR1 and CDR2 (germline): SQVTM, ANQGSEA. Trimming removed 6 bases from V and 5 bases from J, with 16 bases in between. The CDR3 runs 13 residues. CDR3 amino acids: CSVGLGAATEAFF. In DNA form, the CDR3 reads TGCAGCGTGGGCTTGGGGGCTGCGACTGAAGCTTTCTTT.

This clone was seen a few times. A junction boundary mismatches the germline segment, possibly from a read error. The V gene is TRBV6-6, the J gene TRBJ1-5; D is perhaps TRBD1 (5 bases). This CDR3 has 11 amino acids. Germline V lookup: CDR1 MNHNY, CDR2 SVGAGI (reference sequence). DNA of the CDR3: TGTGCCAGCAGTTACCCCGGGGACCTTCGTTTT. It is translated as CASSYPGDLRF.